This T cell receptor beta chain was identified in a study of post-analysis software for immune sequencing data (dated by TCRdb to between 2014 and 2017). As for the study more broadly: Disease courses on record covered relapsing-remitting, secondary progressive and progressive-relapsing multiple sclerosis, though some patients had no subtype annotation. The multiple sclerosis patient repertoires were compared with around ten previously published healthy control repertoires from donors aged roughly 6 to 27 years. A subset of samples was prepared in parallel using single-end sample barcoding, then pooled and co-amplified after Illumina adapter ligation.

Libraries were constructed by PCR. Reads for this sample came from an Illumina HiSeq 2500. To reduce PCR and sequencing biases, unique molecular identifiers were built into the TCR beta cDNA libraries. Approximately 500,000 cDNA molecules were obtained per 1 to 10 million input T cells, so each molecule approximated one T cell. The patient libraries were prepared and sequenced using the same protocol as the earlier healthy control dataset. Samples belonging to the same batch were prepared together, multiplexed and sequenced on a shared HiSeq lane. The paper's data handling went like this. Raw barcoded reads were processed with MIGEC, discarding single-read molecular identifier groups before consensus assembly and CDR3 extraction. Clonotype tables were post-analysed with VDJtools, and diversity was normalized by down-sampling all datasets to the smallest sample size. To correct batch-related cross-sample contamination, repertoire overlap clustering matched CDR3 amino acid sequences but not nucleotide sequences. In TCRdb, the public reads were trimmed at Q25 with fastp and aligned with MiXCR, with productive beta chains retained. Each CDR3 protein gets just one entry, which takes the most common genes and DNA from the rows behind it. These V and J calls originate from TCRdb's pipeline instead of the authors' own analysis. The sample data list approximately 360,000 distinct CDR3 sequences, and roughly 30% of these were observed just once. The ten largest account for 10% to 15% of the sample.

Remarks on this clonotype: The specificity of this receptor is unknown. Within one base of it there is no much larger clone, and no base qualities were kept.

To demonstrate the VDJtools post-analysis software, TCR beta repertoires were profiled from the peripheral blood of about 14 young patients with multiple sclerosis. Multiple sclerosis patients were children and adolescents aged about 6 to 16 years. The CDR3, from cysteine to phenylalanine, totals 14 residues. This entry keeps only the CDR3 DNA: 42 bases, framed from base 1. The germline V gene (reference sequence) yields MNHEY for CDR1 and SMNVEV for CDR2. V is clipped by 4 bases and J by 6 bases, and the sequence between their germline boundaries is 13 bases long. General study outcomes and caveats: Compared with controls, multiple sclerosis patients had significantly lower normalized Chao1 diversity, a finding suggesting substantial peripheral T-cell clonal expansion. Four or five TRBV segments, including TRBV5-6, TRBV5-1 and TRBV20-1, were significantly more frequent in patients than controls. The control group was slightly older than the multiple sclerosis patient group. Direct clustering with F measure revealed strong co-clustering of samples prepared in the same batch, which led to a batch-effect correction.

Sequencing was carried out using blood. The TCR sequence derives from a girl aged 5-17 years with multiple sclerosis. This chain joins TRBV27 to TRBJ1-5, with a weak D call of TRBD1 (6 bases match). The CDR3 protein is CASSYSSDSQPQHF. The nucleotide sequence reads as follows: TGTGCCAGCAGTTACTCCTCGGACAGTCAGCCCCAGCATTTT.